A single sample is the source of the 15 T cell receptor beta chains below, sequenced in a study of OX40 agonist ivuxolimab in advanced cancers. Sequencing was performed with immunoSEQ multiplex PCR; in TCRdb, only in-frame clones are kept and a portion is missing. The profile covers around 39,000 clones, with approximately 78% appearing a single time and less than 2% taken by the ten largest. This material consisted of CD4+ or CD8+ T cells sorted from blood, taken in a trial of the OX40 agonist ivuxolimab. Receptors originate from an adult with an advanced solid tumor such as melanoma, head and neck, liver or kidney cancer.

The chain recombines TRBV19 with TRBJ1-2; D might be TRBD1 (6 bases). The germline V gene encodes CDR1 LNHDA and CDR2 SQIVND (reference sequence). Trimming cost V 9 bases and J 5 bases, with 16 bases left between them. This CDR3 comprises 13 residues. In DNA, the CDR3 is TGTGCCAGCTCCCTCGGGAGGGGGTATGGCTACACCTTC. It is translated as CASSLGRGYGYTF.

Relative to its sample, this clone is medium-sized (0.01 to 0.1%). The genes are TRBV19 and TRBJ2-2; no reliable D call. V was trimmed by 10 bases and J by 3 bases, leaving 12 bases between them. The CDR3 runs to 13 residues. Germline V gives CDR1 LNHDA, CDR2 SQIVND (reference sequence). The CDR3 sequence is CATADRYTGELFF. The CDR3, as DNA: TGTGCCACCGCCGACCGCTACACCGGGGAGCTGTTTTTT.

The V call is TRBV7-2, the J call TRBJ2-4; 13 positions agree with TRBD2. The junction had 5 bases not matched to a gene; V was cut back by 0 bases and J by 6 bases. This CDR3 contains 17 residues. The germline gives CDR1 SGHTA, CDR2 FQGNSA. DNA for the CDR3: TGTGCCAGCAGCTTAGCTCCACTAGCGGGAGGGGGAAACATTCAGTACTTC. Its translation is CASSLAPLAGGGNIQYF.

The V and J genes are TRBV18 and TRBJ2-1; 8 positions match TRBD1. The CDR3 runs 18 residues. Germline trimming cut 1 base from V and 3 bases from J; bases unmatched to any gene: 11. Germline CDR1 is KGHSH and CDR2 is LQKENI. CDR3 protein: CASSPLRRQGKIYNEQFF. DNA of the CDR3: TGTGCCAGCTCACCACTACGAAGACAGGGGAAAATCTACAATGAGCAGTTCTTC.

The chain employs TRBV9 and TRBJ2-6; D ambiguous. V was trimmed by 0 bases and J by 0 bases, leaving 4 bases between them. Germline lookup yields CDR1 SGDLS and CDR2 YYNGEE. The CDR3 is 15 amino acids. CDR3 in amino acids: CASSVDNSGANVLTF. DNA for the CDR3: TGTGCCAGCAGCGTAGATAACTCTGGGGCCAACGTCCTGACTTTC. The full variable domain, with the rest looked up from reference TRBV9 and TRBJ2-6, is DSGVTQTPKHLITATGQRVTLRCSPRSGDLSVYWYQQSLDQGLQFLIQYYNGEERAKGNILERFSAQQFPDLHSELNLSSLELGDSALYFCASSVDNSGANVLTFGAGSRLTVL.

This chain joins TRBV7-9 and TRBJ2-2, with D unresolved. Trimming took 0 bases from V and 4 from J, leaving 15 bases between them. This CDR3 is built from 17 residues. CDR1 is SEHNR and CDR2 is FQNEAQ in the germline V gene (reference sequence). CDR3 region: CASSLAGSPGGTGELFF. The DNA for the CDR3 is TGTGCCAGCAGCTTAGCCGGTTCCCCCGGCGGCACCGGGGAGCTGTTTTTT.

The CDR3 DNA sequence: TGTGCCATCGGCGAAGGGGGCAGAAGGGAGACCCAGTACTTC. It is translated as CAIGEGGRRETQYF. The gene calls are TRBV10-3 and TRBJ2-5; 7 bases match TRBD1. The CDR3 consists of 14 residues. The germline gives CDR1 ENHRY, CDR2 SYGVKD. V lost 8 bases, J lost 5 bases, and 11 bases stayed unmatched.

This clone was observed once. This chain connects TRBV10-3 to TRBJ1-4; 9 nucleotides align to TRBD1. Per germline, CDR1 ENHRY and CDR2 SYGVKD. V shed 10 bases, J shed 0 bases, and the junction held 6 bases outside the gene matches. The CDR3 length is 15 residues. The CDR3 DNA sequence: TGTGCCACCCGGGACAGGGATGCAACTAATGAAAAACTGTTTTTT. Protein sequence: CATRDRDATNEKLFF.

The chain recombines TRBV10-1 with TRBJ1-1; 8 bases are a match to TRBD1. After removal of 10 bases from V and 4 bases from J, the junction contained 8 bases not matched to a gene. Germline V gene sequence: CDR1 WNHNN, CDR2 SYGVQD (reference sequence). The CDR3 spans 13 residues. Here the CDR3 DNA reads TGCGCCACCCGGGGTGGACAGGGCACTGAAGCTTTCTTT. It specifies CATRGGQGTEAFF.

A few counts support this clone. The CDR3 sequence: CASSLATSGNYNEQFF. The CDR3 nucleotides read TGTGCCAGCAGCTTAGCGACTAGCGGGAACTACAATGAGCAGTTCTTC. The chain links TRBV7-9 to TRBJ2-1; TRBD2 matches at 11 bases. Trimming cost V 0 bases and J 3 bases; bases outside gene matches: 1. The CDR3 sequence is 16 residues long. In germline, CDR1 is SEHNR, CDR2 FQNEAQ (reference sequence).

This clone came up once. This chain connects TRBV7-3 to TRBJ2-3; 9 nucleotides line up with TRBD1. Germline V gene sequence: CDR1 SGHTA, CDR2 FQGTGA. The CDR3 loop spans 16 amino acids. V lost 1 base, J lost 6 bases, and 8 bases stayed unmatched. The DNA for the CDR3 is TGTGCCAGCAGCTTAAGACCGGGACAGGGTTGGGATACGCAGTATTTT. Translated, it gives CASSLRPGQGWDTQYF.

The chain uses TRBV13 and TRBJ2-5, with TRBD2 identical over 7 bases. The CDR3 has 15 residues. CDR1 is PRHDT and CDR2 is FYEKMQ in the germline V gene (reference sequence). The V and J ends lost 1 base and 5 bases, in that order; junction bases with no gene match: 7. CDR3 sequence: CASSLEAGERETQYF. CDR3 DNA: TGTGCCAGCAGCTTAGAGGCGGGGGAGAGGGAGACCCAGTACTTC.

This chain connects TRBV6-1 to TRBJ2-5; D is unclear. The J call may not be correct, given that the DNA end is closer to TRBJ2-7. The germline V gene encodes CDR1 MNHNS and CDR2 SASEGT. The CDR3 has 13 residues. The CDR3 DNA is TGTGCCAGCAGCGCACAGAGATCCTACGAGCAGTACTTC. It encodes CASSAQRSYEQYF.

V gene TRBV18 combines with J gene TRBJ1-4, with a possible D match to TRBD1 (5 bases). Germline lookup yields CDR1 KGHSH and CDR2 LQKENI. V was shortened by 2 bases and J by 5 bases, with 9 bases between the two germline ends. The CDR3 covers 14 residues. CDR3 sequence reads: CASSPGTVNEKLFF. DNA for the CDR3: TGTGCCAGCTCACCAGGGACGGTGAATGAAAAACTGTTTTTT.

This clone occurred once. The chain is built from TRBV11-2 and TRBJ1-6; D gene ambiguous. This CDR3 spans 16 amino acids. Trimming cost V 0 bases and J 1 base, with 7 bases left between them. The germline gives CDR1 SGHAT, CDR2 FQNNGV. The chain's CDR3 is CASSLEARSYNSPLHF. In nucleotides, the CDR3 is TGTGCCAGCAGCTTAGAGGCCAGATCCTATAATTCACCCCTCCACTTT.